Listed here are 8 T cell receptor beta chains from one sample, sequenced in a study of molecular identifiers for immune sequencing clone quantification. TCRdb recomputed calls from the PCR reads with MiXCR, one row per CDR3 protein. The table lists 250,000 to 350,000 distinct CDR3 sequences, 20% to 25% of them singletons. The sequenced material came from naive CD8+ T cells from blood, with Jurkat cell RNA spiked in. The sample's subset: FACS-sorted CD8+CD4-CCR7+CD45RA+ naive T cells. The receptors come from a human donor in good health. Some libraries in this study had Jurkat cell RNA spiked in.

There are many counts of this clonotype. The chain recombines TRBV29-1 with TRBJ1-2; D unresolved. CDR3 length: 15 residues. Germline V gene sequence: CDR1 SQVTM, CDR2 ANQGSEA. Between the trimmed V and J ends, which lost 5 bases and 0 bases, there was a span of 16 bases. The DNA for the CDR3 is TGCAGCGTTTTACTGGGCAGCTCTCCTAACTATGGCTACACCTTC. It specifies CSVLLGSSPNYGYTF.

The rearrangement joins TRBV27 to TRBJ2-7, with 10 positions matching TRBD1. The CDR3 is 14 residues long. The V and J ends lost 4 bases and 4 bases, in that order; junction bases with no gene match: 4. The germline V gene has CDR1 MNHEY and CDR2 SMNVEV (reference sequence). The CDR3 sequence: CASSYKGQGYEQYF. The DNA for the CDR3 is TGTGCCAGCAGTTACAAGGGACAGGGGTACGAGCAGTACTTC.

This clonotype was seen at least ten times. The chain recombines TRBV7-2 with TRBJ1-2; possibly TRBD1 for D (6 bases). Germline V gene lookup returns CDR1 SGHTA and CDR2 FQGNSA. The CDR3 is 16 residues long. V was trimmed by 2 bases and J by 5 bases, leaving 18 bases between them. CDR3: CASSLTLFGQLYGYTF. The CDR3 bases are TGTGCCAGCAGCTTAACTCTTTTTGGACAGCTATATGGCTACACCTTC.

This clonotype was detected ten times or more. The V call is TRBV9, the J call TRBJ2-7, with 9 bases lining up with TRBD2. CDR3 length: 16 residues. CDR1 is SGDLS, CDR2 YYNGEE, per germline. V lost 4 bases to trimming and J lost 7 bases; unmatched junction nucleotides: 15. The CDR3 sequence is CASSPTGTSRLREQYF. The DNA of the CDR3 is TGTGCCAGCAGCCCGACAGGGACTAGCAGATTAAGGGAGCAGTACTTC.

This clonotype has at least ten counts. The CDR3 spells CASSQTGTGQTQYF. CDR3 in DNA: TGTGCCAGCAGCCAGACCGGGACAGGGCAGACCCAGTACTTC. The chain combines TRBV3-1 with TRBJ2-5, with 9 bases lining up with TRBD1. Germline V gene lookup returns CDR1 LGHDT and CDR2 YNNKEL (reference sequence). With V trimmed by 3 bases and J by 6 bases, 5 bases remained unmatched. The CDR3 totals 14 residues.

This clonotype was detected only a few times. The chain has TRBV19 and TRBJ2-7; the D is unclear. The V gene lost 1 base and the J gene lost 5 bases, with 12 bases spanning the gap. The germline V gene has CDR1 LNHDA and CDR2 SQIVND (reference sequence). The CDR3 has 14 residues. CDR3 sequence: CASSIVVSFDEQYF. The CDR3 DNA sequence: TGTGCCAGTAGTATAGTGGTCAGCTTCGACGAGCAGTACTTC.

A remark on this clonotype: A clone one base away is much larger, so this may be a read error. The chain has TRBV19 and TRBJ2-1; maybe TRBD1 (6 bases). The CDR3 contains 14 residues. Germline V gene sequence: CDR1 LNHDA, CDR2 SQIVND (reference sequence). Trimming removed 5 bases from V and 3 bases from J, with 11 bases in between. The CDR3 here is CASSPGVVYNEQFF. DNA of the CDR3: TGTGCCAGTAGTCCAGGGGTCGTCTACAATGAGCAGTTCTTC.

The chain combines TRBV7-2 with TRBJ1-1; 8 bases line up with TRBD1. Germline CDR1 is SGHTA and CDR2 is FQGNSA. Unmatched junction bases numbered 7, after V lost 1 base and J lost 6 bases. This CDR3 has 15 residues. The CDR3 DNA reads TGTGCCAGCAGCTTAGATTCGGCAGGGGGCGCTGAAGCTTTCTTT. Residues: CASSLDSAGGAEAFF.